A single sample gave rise to the 2 T cell receptor beta chains below, sequenced in a study of cytomegalovirus exposure and HLA in healthy donors. PCR was performed using 60 Vbeta and 13 Jbeta primers. Measured with immunoSEQ multiplex PCR; TCRdb has only the in-frame clones, and not every one. The table shows roughly 100,000 clones, with less than 85% occurring only once. Sequenced: PBMCs. The source of these receptors is a man in his forties in good health and CMV-seropositive.

This chain links TRBV7-8 with TRBJ1-2; D gene ambiguous. Between the trimmed V and J ends, which lost 1 base and 0 bases, there was a span of 6 bases. Germline-derived CDR1 and CDR2 are SGHVS and FQNEAQ. The CDR3 sequence is 14 residues long. The CDR3 DNA follows: TGTGCCAGCAGCTTAGACTTCACTAACTATGGCTACACCTTC. Protein sequence: CASSLDFTNYGYTF.

The rearrangement links TRBV19 to TRBJ2-7, with a possible D match to TRBD2 (5 bases). Germline CDR1 is LNHDA and CDR2 is SQIVND (reference sequence). Trimming took 1 base from V and 3 from J, leaving 13 bases between them. This CDR3 is built from 15 residues. This chain's CDR3 is CASSIGSASLYEQYF. In DNA, the CDR3 is TGTGCCAGTAGTATAGGATCCGCTAGCCTCTACGAGCAGTACTTC.